The next 4 T cell receptor beta chains were all read from a single sample in a study of control samples from healthy donors and cancer patients. TCRdb's copy holds only in-frame clones and misses some; the assay was immunoSEQ multiplex PCR. The data contain about 130,000 clones, approximately 92% of them singletons. Sequenced material: blood. All receptors come from a man aged 35-49 years in good health.

The chain recombines TRBV5-6 with TRBJ1-5, with D unresolved. V was cut by 0 bases and J by 5 bases, with 3 bases left in between. The CDR3 sequence is 12 residues long. The germline CDR1 and CDR2 sequences are SGHDT and YYEEEE. The CDR3, as DNA: TGTGCCAGCAGCTTGGGTGATCAGCCCCAGCATTTT. It yields the protein CASSLGDQPQHF.

This clone has just one count. V usage is TRBV30 and J usage is TRBJ1-3; D remains unclear. V lost 5 bases and J 6 bases, leaving 8 bases between the germline ends. The germline gives CDR1 GTSNPN, CDR2 SVGIG (reference sequence). The length of the CDR3 is 11 residues. CDR3 sequence (DNA): TGTGCCTGGCGATTAGTAAACACCATATATTTT. Its translation: CAWRLVNTIYF.

CDR3 DNA: TGCGCCAGCAGCCGGGAGGGTATCTTGGCGCTCGCTGAAGCTTTCTTT. It is translated as CASSREGILALAEAFF. V gene TRBV5-1 combines with J gene TRBJ1-1; the D is unclear. The CDR3 covers 16 residues. Trimming removed 4 bases at V and 6 bases at J, with 22 bases between. The germline gives CDR1 SGHRS, CDR2 YFSETQ. The full variable domain, with the rest looked up from reference TRBV5-1 and TRBJ1-1, is KAGVTQTPRYLIKTRGQQVTLSCSPISGHRSVSWYQQTPGQGLQFLFEYFSETQRNKGNFPGRFSGRQFSNSRSEMNVSTLELGDSALYLCASSREGILALAEAFFGQGTRLTVV.

V gene TRBV28 combines with J gene TRBJ1-1, with TRBD1 matching 8 bases. Losses at the gene ends were 5 bases for V and 0 bases for J; bases not matched to a gene: 11. This CDR3 region has 17 residues. Germline V gene sequence: CDR1 MDHEN, CDR2 SYDVKM. Here the CDR3 DNA reads TGTGCCAGCAGTCCGACTGGACAGGGAGCTATGAACACTGAAGCTTTCTTT. This gives the protein CASSPTGQGAMNTEAFF.